This paragraph reports one T cell receptor beta chain. Its antigen remains unknown. This sample was taken from a study of cytomegalovirus exposure and HLA in healthy donors. Study-wide background: Genotyping showed 81% of roughly 400 donors falling in the Caucasian-associated ancestry cluster. Points from the study as a whole: Several of the most significant clusters appeared linked to common viral pathogens, based on a later analysis. Later work found most CMV-associated TCR beta chains apparently HLA-restricted. The authors listed 180 or so TCR beta chains as cytomegalovirus-associated.

It was with 60 Vbeta and 13 Jbeta primers that the PCR ran. Sequencing used immunoSEQ multiplex PCR; TCRdb keeps in-frame clones, though not all of them. The sample lists under 250,000 clones, less than 85% occurring once. The CDR3 extends over 17 amino acids. Germline-derived CDR1 and CDR2 are SGHNT and YENEEA. The V end was cut by 1 base, the J end by 4 bases, with 17 bases between. The sequence was collected from a man aged 18 to 30 in good health and CMV-seronegative. Sequenced sample: PBMCs. The chain uses TRBV11-3 and TRBJ2-1; TRBD2 is a possible D gene (6 bases). CDR3 residues: CASSLGVGLTIYNEQFF. In DNA, the CDR3 is TGTGCCAGCAGCTTAGGGGTGGGACTCACAATATACAATGAGCAGTTCTTC.